Below, 28 T cell receptor beta chains from the same sample are listed, as sequenced in a study of cytomegalovirus exposure and HLA in healthy donors. Primers included in the PCR were 60 Vbeta and 13 Jbeta primers. Sequencing used immunoSEQ multiplex PCR; TCRdb keeps in-frame clones, though not all of them. The data show under 200,000 clones, approximately 86% seen once. Sequencing was performed on PBMCs. The source is a woman in her thirties in good health and CMV-seronegative.

The CDR3 reads CSVRTGQSYGYTF. The CDR3 DNA follows: TGCAGCGTCCGCACAGGCCAATCCTATGGCTACACCTTC. The chain recombines TRBV29-1 with TRBJ1-2; the D gene is possibly TRBD1 (5 bases). Trimming took 6 bases from V and 4 from J, leaving 15 bases between them. Germline CDR1 reads SQVTM; CDR2 reads ANQGSEA. The CDR3 is 13 amino acids.

In nucleotides, the CDR3 is TGTGCCAGCAGTTACTCGCCGGGACAGGGCTACGAGCAGTACTTC. Protein: CASSYSPGQGYEQYF. The V and J genes are TRBV6-5 and TRBJ2-7, with 9 nucleotides matching TRBD1. Germline V CDR1 and CDR2: MNHEY, SVGAGI. Trimming took 0 bases from V and 3 from J; bases not matched to a gene: 3. The length of the CDR3 is 15 residues.

V usage is TRBV7-2 and J usage is TRBJ2-6; 8 bases align to TRBD1. Losses at the gene ends were 6 bases for V and 2 bases for J; bases not matched to a gene: 6. The V gene's germline CDR1 is SGHTA and CDR2 FQGNSA. This CDR3 is 16 amino acids long. The DNA of the CDR3 is TGTGCCAGCAGACGACAGGGGCCTCCTGGGGCCAACGTCCTGACTTTC. This codes for CASRRQGPPGANVLTF.

This chain links TRBV5-1 with TRBJ2-5; TRBD2 matches at 10 bases. The germline V gene encodes CDR1 SGHRS and CDR2 YFSETQ. V was pared by 0 bases and J by 6 bases, with 8 bases of the junction left unmatched. The CDR3 sequence is 16 residues long. The CDR3 here is CASSLAEGLAIKTQYF. The CDR3 region has the DNA TGCGCCAGCAGCTTGGCCGAGGGACTAGCGATAAAGACCCAGTACTTC. Full variable domain (outside the CDR3, taken from reference TRBV5-1 and TRBJ2-5): KAGVTQTPRYLIKTRGQQVTLSCSPISGHRSVSWYQQTPGQGLQFLFEYFSETQRNKGNFPGRFSGRQFSNSRSEMNVSTLELGDSALYLCASSLAEGLAIKTQYFGPGTRLLVL.

The rearrangement uses TRBV15 and TRBJ2-6; TRBD1 might be the D (5 bases). CDR1 and CDR2 (germline): LNHNV, YYDKDF (reference sequence). The CDR3 totals 16 residues. Trimming removed 5 bases from V and 2 bases from J, with 13 bases in between. The CDR3 here is CATSRVGHPGANVLTF. The CDR3 nucleotides read TGTGCCACCAGCCGCGTTGGACACCCTGGGGCCAACGTCCTGACTTTC.

This chain links TRBV19 with TRBJ1-2, with D perhaps TRBD1 (5 bases). Germline-derived CDR1 and CDR2 are LNHDA and SQIVND (reference sequence). Trimming cost V 4 bases and J 5 bases, with 8 bases left between them. The CDR3 runs to 12 residues. CDR3 nucleotides: TGTGCCAGTAGTACTCGACAGTATGGCTACACCTTC. It encodes CASSTRQYGYTF.

This chain joins TRBV5-1 and TRBJ2-7, with 8 nucleotides matching TRBD2. This CDR3 is built from 13 residues. Germline trimming cut 5 bases from V and 0 bases from J; bases unmatched to any gene: 1. CDR1 and CDR2 (germline): SGHRS, YFSETQ. CDR3 loop: CASRREDSYEQYF. The CDR3 DNA reads as TGCGCCAGCAGGCGGGAGGACTCCTACGAGCAGTACTTC.

V usage is TRBV28 and J usage is TRBJ1-5; the D gene is possibly TRBD1 (6 bases). The CDR3 has 13 amino acids. Looked up from germline, CDR1 is MDHEN and CDR2 is SYDVKM. Trimming took off 4 bases at V and 5 bases at J, with 9 bases between the two ends. In DNA, the CDR3 is TGTGCCAGCAGTTATCCAGGGGATCAGCCCCAGCATTTT. Protein: CASSYPGDQPQHF. The variable domain in full, completed from reference TRBV28 and TRBJ1-5, reads DVKVTQSSRYLVKRTGEKVFLECVQDMDHENMFWYRQDPGLGLRLIYFSYDVKMKEKGDIPEGYSVSREKKERFSLILESASTNQTSMYLCASSYPGDQPQHFGDGTRLSIL.

The rearrangement joins TRBV5-4 to TRBJ1-2; weak D call: TRBD1 (6 bases). Trimming took off 4 bases at V and 5 bases at J, with 12 bases between the two ends. CDR1 and CDR2 (germline): SGHNT, YYREEE (reference sequence). This CDR3 spans 13 amino acids. In DNA, the CDR3 is TGTGCCAGCAGCCCTGGACAGAGATATGGCTACACCTTC. Translated, it gives CASSPGQRYGYTF. Based on the CDR3 plus reference TRBV5-4 and TRBJ1-2, the full variable domain is ETGVTQSPTHLIKTRGQQVTLRCSSQSGHNTVSWYQQALGQGPQFIFQYYREEENGRGNFPPRFSGLQFPNYSSELNVNALELDDSALYLCASSPGQRYGYTFGSGTRLTVV.

This rearrangement joins TRBV10-2 to TRBJ2-1, with D uncertain. The CDR3 spans 13 residues. V dropped 8 bases and J dropped 1 base, with 9 bases sitting between them. CDR1 and CDR2 from the germline V gene are WSHSY and SAAADI. CDR3 amino acids: CASSLDSYNEQFF. DNA of the CDR3: TGCGCCAGCTCCCTAGATTCCTACAATGAGCAGTTCTTC.

This chain connects TRBV7-2 to TRBJ1-1, with D hard to call. This CDR3 has 14 amino acids. V was clipped by 5 bases and J by 4 bases, with 14 bases between them. From germline, CDR1 is SGHTA and CDR2 FQGNSA. DNA for the CDR3: TGTGCCAGCAGCACCCGGGTGGGGAGCACTGAAGCTTTCTTT. Amino acids: CASSTRVGSTEAFF.

V usage is TRBV5-4 and J usage is TRBJ1-2; 8 bases match TRBD1. This CDR3 contains 14 residues. Trimming cost V 3 bases and J 4 bases; bases outside gene matches: 5. Germline loops: CDR1 SGHNT, CDR2 YYREEE (reference sequence). The CDR3 DNA reads as TGTGCCAGCAGCTCCGGACAGGGAGTCTATGGCTACACCTTC. Translating gives CASSSGQGVYGYTF.

The chain combines TRBV6-6 with TRBJ2-7, with 11 bases lining up with TRBD1. Germline-derived CDR1 and CDR2 are MNHNY and SVGAGI (reference sequence). The V gene end was trimmed by 7 bases and the J gene end by 3 bases; junction bases not matched to a gene: 5. The CDR3 runs to 14 residues. The CDR3 spells CASKPGTGGYEQYF. CDR3 DNA sequence: TGTGCCAGCAAGCCAGGGACAGGGGGCTACGAGCAGTACTTC.

V usage is TRBV18 and J usage is TRBJ2-7; TRBD2 aligns across 11 bases. This CDR3 region has 15 residues. Germline V gene lookup returns CDR1 KGHSH and CDR2 LQKENI. V lost 5 bases to trimming and J lost 2 bases; unmatched junction nucleotides: 5. The CDR3 region has the DNA TGTGCCAGCTCATTACCTAGCGGGAGGCCCTACGAGCAGTACTTC. Amino acid sequence: CASSLPSGRPYEQYF.

V usage is TRBV11-2 and J usage is TRBJ2-3; 8 positions match TRBD2. CDR1 and CDR2 from the germline V gene are SGHAT and FQNNGV. The V gene end was trimmed by 3 bases and the J gene end by 5 bases; junction bases not matched to a gene: 7. The CDR3 is made up of 15 amino acids. CDR3 sequence reads: CASSLSGGQGDTQYF. CDR3 sequence (DNA): TGTGCCAGCAGCTTGAGCGGGGGTCAGGGAGATACGCAGTATTTT.

The chain is built from TRBV4-2 and TRBJ2-1, with 10 bases lining up with TRBD1. The CDR3 totals 17 residues. The junction had 8 bases not matched to a gene; V was cut back by 2 bases and J by 4 bases. Germline values: CDR1 LGHNA, CDR2 YNFKEQ. The chain's CDR3 is CASSQRLGQGVYNEQFF. The CDR3 DNA follows: TGTGCCAGCAGCCAAAGGTTAGGACAGGGGGTTTACAATGAGCAGTTCTTC.

The V gene is TRBV5-1, the J gene TRBJ2-7; 7 bases line up with TRBD2. In germline, CDR1 is SGHRS, CDR2 YFSETQ. The V gene end was trimmed by 1 base and the J gene end by 0 bases; junction bases not matched to a gene: 4. The CDR3 is 15 amino acids. For the CDR3, the DNA is TGCGCCAGCAGCTTGTCTGGCGGGGGCTCCTACGAGCAGTACTTC. Translating gives CASSLSGGGSYEQYF.

The chain is built from TRBV28 and TRBJ1-2; D gene unclear. This CDR3 comprises 12 residues. The germline gives CDR1 MDHEN, CDR2 SYDVKM. The V gene lost 7 bases and the J gene lost 3 bases, with 9 bases spanning the gap. CDR3 in DNA: TGTGCCAGCAACCGGGGATACTATGGCTACACCTTC. Residues: CASNRGYYGYTF.

This clone showed up just a few times. The chain is built from TRBV7-9 and TRBJ2-2; D not certain. Germline V gene lookup returns CDR1 SEHNR and CDR2 FQNEAQ (reference sequence). The CDR3 is 15 residues long. The V gene lost 5 bases and the J gene lost 1 base, with 11 bases spanning the gap. In nucleotides, the CDR3 is TGTGCCAGCAGCCAGGCCTATGGGAACACCGGGGAGCTGTTTTTT. Its protein is CASSQAYGNTGELFF.

This chain joins TRBV5-6 and TRBJ1-1; weak D call: TRBD1 (6 bases). The CDR3 runs 13 residues. Germline V lookup: CDR1 SGHDT, CDR2 YYEEEE. Trimming shortened V by 0 bases and J by 5 bases, and 8 bases separated the two germline ends. CDR3 region: CASSLGGGTEAFF. The DNA of the CDR3 is TGTGCCAGCAGCTTGGGAGGGGGAACTGAAGCTTTCTTT.

This chain's CDR3 is CASSPDRSSYNEQFF. The CDR3, as DNA: TGCGCCAGCAGCCCTGACAGGAGCTCCTACAATGAGCAGTTCTTC. This sequence joins TRBV4-1 and TRBJ2-1, with a tentative D call TRBD1 (6 bases). V lost 4 bases, J lost 0 bases, and 10 bases lay in between. This CDR3 contains 15 residues. CDR1 and CDR2 (germline): MGHRA, YSYEKL.

The J gene is TRBJ1-1, the V gene TRBV2; 12 bases map to TRBD1. The CDR3 has 16 residues. Trimming removed 9 bases from V and 5 bases from J; junction bases left unmatched: 13. CDR1 is SNHLY and CDR2 is FYNNEI in the germline V gene. CDR3 in amino acids: CASTPGQGAGWTEAFF. The CDR3 DNA reads as TGTGCCAGTACACCGGGACAGGGGGCCGGCTGGACTGAAGCTTTCTTT.

This clone was picked up one time. This chain joins TRBV7-9 and TRBJ2-3; no clear D. Trimming stripped 8 bases from V and 2 bases from J, with 11 bases between. CDR3 length equals 13 residues. In germline, CDR1 is SEHNR, CDR2 FQNEAQ (reference sequence). The CDR3 reads CASGSLNTDTQYF. The CDR3, as DNA: TGTGCCAGCGGCTCGCTAAACACAGATACGCAGTATTTT.

V is TRBV9 and J is TRBJ1-1; D is ambiguous. Germline CDR1 SGDLS, CDR2 YYNGEE. V shed 4 bases and J shed 1 base, with 14 bases lying between them. This CDR3 is built from 15 residues. The CDR3 loop reads CASSPHLAENTEAFF. The CDR3 DNA reads TGTGCCAGCAGCCCACACCTGGCGGAGAACACTGAAGCTTTCTTT. Drawing the rest from reference TRBV9 and TRBJ1-1, the complete variable domain is DSGVTQTPKHLITATGQRVTLRCSPRSGDLSVYWYQQSLDQGLQFLIQYYNGEERAKGNILERFSAQQFPDLHSELNLSSLELGDSALYFCASSPHLAENTEAFFGQGTRLTVV.

Written as DNA, the CDR3 is TGTGCCACCGGGAGGAACCAGGACTACGAGCAGTACTTC. As protein: CATGRNQDYEQYF. The rearrangement joins TRBV6-1 to TRBJ2-7; 7 nucleotides align to TRBD2. CDR3 length: 13 residues. Trimming removed 10 bases from V and 3 bases from J; junction bases left unmatched: 9. The germline V gene has CDR1 MNHNS and CDR2 SASEGT.

This clone showed up just once. The chain is built from TRBV5-6 and TRBJ2-7, with 8 positions matching TRBD1. CDR3 length equals 15 residues. The germline V gene has CDR1 SGHDT and CDR2 YYEEEE. V shed 5 bases, J shed 4 bases, and the junction held 11 bases outside the gene matches. The CDR3 DNA reads TGTGCCAGCAGTCGACCGAGGACAGGGTTTTACGAGCAGTACTTC. Translating gives CASSRPRTGFYEQYF.

The chain is built from TRBV5-1 and TRBJ2-2; D not resolved. From germline, CDR1 is SGHRS and CDR2 YFSETQ. This CDR3 has 15 amino acids. V was cut by 2 bases and J by 2 bases, with 10 bases left in between. The CDR3 region is CASSFSGFNTGELFF. CDR3 in DNA: TGCGCCAGCAGCTTCTCCGGGTTTAACACCGGGGAGCTGTTTTTT.

This clone has just one count. The rearrangement links TRBV30 to TRBJ2-7; unclear D gene. V lost 5 bases to trimming and J lost 0 bases, with 14 bases between them. Per the germline V gene, CDR1 is GTSNPN and CDR2 is SVGIG (reference sequence). The CDR3 totals 14 residues. The CDR3 DNA reads as TGTGCCTGGGTCACCGGAGACGGCTCCTACGAGCAGTACTTC. It specifies CAWVTGDGSYEQYF.